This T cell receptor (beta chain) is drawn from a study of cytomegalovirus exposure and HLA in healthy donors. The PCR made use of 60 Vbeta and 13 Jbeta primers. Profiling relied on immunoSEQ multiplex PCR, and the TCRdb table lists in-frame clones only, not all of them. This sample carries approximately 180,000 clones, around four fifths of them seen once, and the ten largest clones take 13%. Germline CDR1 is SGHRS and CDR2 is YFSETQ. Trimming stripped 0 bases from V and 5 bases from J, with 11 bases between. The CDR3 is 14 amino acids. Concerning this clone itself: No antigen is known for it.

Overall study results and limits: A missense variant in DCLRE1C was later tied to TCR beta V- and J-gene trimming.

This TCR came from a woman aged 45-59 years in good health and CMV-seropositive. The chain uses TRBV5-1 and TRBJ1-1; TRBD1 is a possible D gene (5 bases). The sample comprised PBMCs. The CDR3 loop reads CASSLEGVRTEAFF. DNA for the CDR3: TGCGCCAGCAGCTTGGAAGGGGTTAGGACTGAAGCTTTCTTT.